This TCR beta chain stems from a study of CD8+ T cells in alopecia areata (dated by TCRdb to between 2018 and 2020). The study in broad terms: In both human patients and the C3H/HeJ mouse model, the study applied high-throughput TCRbeta sequencing to look at T cell clonal expansion in alopecia areata. TCRbeta CDR3 regions were amplified by immunoSEQ multiplex PCR using 35 Vbeta forward and 13 Jbeta reverse primers. On the human side, TCRbeta sequencing was run on scalp tissue and on sorted CD4+ and CD8+ peripheral blood T cells from healthy controls and from alopecia areata patients with either patchy or totalis/universalis disease. RNA was extracted with the PAXgene miRNA kit for fixed scalp, the miRNeasy kit for PBMCs, and the RNeasy kit for mouse skin. Scalp clonality was compared among normal scalp (n=4), patchy alopecia areata scalp (n=8), and alopecia totalis/universalis scalp (n=8).

After PBMCs were isolated by density centrifugation and stained for CD3, CD4 and CD8, a FACSAria was used to sort CD4+ and CD8+ T cells. Scalp biopsies and blood samples were provided by unaffected controls. On this clone: This clone's antigen is unknown. Base qualities are not recorded, but no much larger clone differs from it by a single base.

General study outcomes and caveats: Compared with normal scalp, lesional scalp, particularly in alopecia totalis/universalis, had higher clonality and more expanded CD8+ clones, which suggests antigenic drive. Resident alphabeta T cells in normal human skin are also sequenced, complicating scalp TCR repertoire analysis, unlike mouse skin dominated by gammadelta T cells. Shared TCR sequences between patients were less evident than in mice, which may be partly attributable to HLA diversity in the patient population.

The germline V gene provides CDR1 MNHEY and CDR2 SVGAGI. V is pared back by 4 bases and J by 0 bases, with 3 bases lying between the germline termini. The CDR3 runs 12 residues from the cysteine to the phenylalanine. Just the 36-base CDR3 DNA is kept, in frame starting at base 1. Library preparation employed the immunoSEQ multiplex PCR assay. To provide template for TCR sequencing, every sample had RNA extracted and reverse transcribed into cDNA. SuperScript III was used to make first-strand cDNA, primed with a 2:1 mix of oligo-dT and random hexamers. A synthetic immune receptor repertoire was used to assess amplification bias, and residual bias was removed computationally. Regarding the original processing steps: Raw reads were preprocessed for error removal, and CDR3 was defined according to IMGT conventions as running from the conserved cysteine to phenylalanine. Clonality was computed as 1 minus the Shannon entropy, with the entropy normalized by log2 of the number of productive unique TCRs. Whether each scalp clone was CD4 or CD8 was inferred by checking scalp TCRbeta sequences against the CD4 and CD8 repertoires from sorted blood. TCRdb stores this immuneACCESS table with in-frame sequences only. Part of the clones is absent; in the studies checked, under half of the shortfall reflects unresolved V genes, and no reason is known for the rest. V, J and clone size are taken as reported in that table, and D and trimming were inferred from the DNA itself. This sample holds about 200,000 clones; more than 50% were observed only once. The ten largest clones add up to approximately 4.9% of the sample.

The TCR sequence derives from a human donor in good health. Sequenced input: CD8+ T cells sorted from blood. The V and J genes are TRBV6-5 and TRBJ2-5; confidence is insufficient to name the D gene. The base sequence is TGTGCCAGCAGTTTGGACCAAGAGACCCAGTACTTC. This gives the protein CASSLDQETQYF.